The source of this TCR beta chain is a study of blood T cell repertoires in COVID-19. Trimming removed 2 bases from V and 7 bases from J, with 14 bases in between. This CDR3 contains 14 residues. Germline-derived CDR1 and CDR2 are KGHSH and LQKENI. Repertoires were generated with immunoSEQ multiplex PCR, while TCRdb's copy carries only in-frame clones and drops some. The sample gives 95,000 to 150,000 clones, 82% of which show up once; 4% to 5.5% is in the top ten. The chain combines TRBV18 with TRBJ1-2; D not resolved. Specimen: peripheral blood. The receptor's source is a woman aged 65 to 85 with acute or convalescent COVID-19. The CDR3 is CASSPGGPAGGYTF. DNA for the CDR3: TGTGCCAGCTCACCAGGAGGGCCCGCAGGTGGCTACACCTTC.